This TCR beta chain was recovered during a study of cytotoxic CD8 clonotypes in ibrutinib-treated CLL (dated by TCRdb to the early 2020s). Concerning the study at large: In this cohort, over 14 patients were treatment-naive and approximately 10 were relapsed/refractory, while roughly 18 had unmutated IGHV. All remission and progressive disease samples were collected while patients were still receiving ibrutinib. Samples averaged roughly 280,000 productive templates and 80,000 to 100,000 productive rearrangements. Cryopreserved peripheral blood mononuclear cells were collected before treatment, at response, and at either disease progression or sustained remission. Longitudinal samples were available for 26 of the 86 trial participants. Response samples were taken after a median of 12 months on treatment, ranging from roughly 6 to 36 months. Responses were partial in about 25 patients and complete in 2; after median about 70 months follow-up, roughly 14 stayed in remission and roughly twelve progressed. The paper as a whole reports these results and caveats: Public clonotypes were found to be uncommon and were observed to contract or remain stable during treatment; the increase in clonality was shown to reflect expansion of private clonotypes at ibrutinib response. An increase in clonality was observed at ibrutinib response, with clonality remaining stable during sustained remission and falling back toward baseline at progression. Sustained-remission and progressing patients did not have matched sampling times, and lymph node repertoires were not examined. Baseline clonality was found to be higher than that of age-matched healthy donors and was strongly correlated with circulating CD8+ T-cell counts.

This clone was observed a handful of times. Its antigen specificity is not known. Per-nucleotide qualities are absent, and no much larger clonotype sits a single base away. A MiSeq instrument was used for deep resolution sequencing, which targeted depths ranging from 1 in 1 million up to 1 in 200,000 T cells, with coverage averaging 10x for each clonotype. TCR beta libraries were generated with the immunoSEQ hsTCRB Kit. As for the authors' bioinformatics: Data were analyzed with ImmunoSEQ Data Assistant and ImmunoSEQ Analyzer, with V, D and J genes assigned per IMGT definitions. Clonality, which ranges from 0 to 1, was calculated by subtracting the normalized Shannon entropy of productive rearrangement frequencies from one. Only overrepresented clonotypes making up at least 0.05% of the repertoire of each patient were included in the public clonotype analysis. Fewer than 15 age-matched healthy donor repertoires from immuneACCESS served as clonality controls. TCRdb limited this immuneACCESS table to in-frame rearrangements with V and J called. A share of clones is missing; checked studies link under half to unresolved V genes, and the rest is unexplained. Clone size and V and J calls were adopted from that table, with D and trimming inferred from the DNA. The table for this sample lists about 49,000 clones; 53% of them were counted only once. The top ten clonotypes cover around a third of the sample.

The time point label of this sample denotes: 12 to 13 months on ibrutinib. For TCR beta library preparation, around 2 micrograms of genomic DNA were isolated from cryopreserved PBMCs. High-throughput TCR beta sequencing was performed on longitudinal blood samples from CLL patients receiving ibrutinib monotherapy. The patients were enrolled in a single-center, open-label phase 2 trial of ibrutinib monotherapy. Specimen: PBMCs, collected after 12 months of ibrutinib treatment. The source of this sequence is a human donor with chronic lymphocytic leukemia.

The bases read TGTGCCAGCAGCGTAGATCTAGCGTCAGATACGCAGTATTTT. This sequence encodes CASSVDLASDTQYF. The chain is assembled from TRBV9 and TRBJ2-3; TRBD2 is a weak D gene call, 6 bases matching. According to the germline V gene, CDR1 reads SGDLS and CDR2 reads YYNGEE. Trimming at the junction amounts to 0 bases on V and 4 bases on J, and the germline ends lie 9 bases apart. Spanning cysteine to phenylalanine, the CDR3 consists of 14 amino acids. The DNA shown is the 42-base CDR3, in frame from base 1. The full variable domain, completed from the reference TRBV9 and TRBJ2-3 proteins outside the CDR3, reads DSGVTQTPKHLITATGQRVTLRCSPRSGDLSVYWYQQSLDQGLQFLIQYYNGEERAKGNILERFSAQQFPDLHSELNLSSLELGDSALYFCASSVDLASDTQYFGPGTRLTVL.